The 17 T cell receptor beta chains below all came from one sample that was sequenced in a study of T cells in Graves' hyperthyroidism and ophthalmopathy. Using RNA transcripts as the source, TCR beta CDR3 regions were amplified. A first-round RT-PCR of the TCR CDR3 used the HTBI primer set. TCRdb fed the multiplex PCR reads into MiXCR, producing one record per CDR3 protein. This sample has approximately 700,000 distinct CDR3 sequences; roughly 15% occur once, and the top ten carry around 8%. What was sequenced was blood. Receptors originate from a man younger than 35 with Graves' hyperthyroidism.

This clonotype was seen a few times. The chain couples TRBV25-1 to TRBJ2-2; D call uncertain. This CDR3 has 15 amino acids. Trimming took 6 bases from V and 5 from J, leaving 16 bases between them. The germline gives CDR1 MGHDK, CDR2 SYGVNS. Here the CDR3 reads CASRSPTILTGELFF. CDR3 sequence (DNA): TGTGCCAGCAGATCCCCTACTATCCTTACCGGGGAGCTGTTTTTT.

CDR3 protein: CAISDRKAQNTGELFF. The CDR3 DNA sequence: TGTGCCATCAGTGACCGAAAAGCGCAGAACACCGGGGAGCTGTTTTTT. The genes are TRBV10-3 and TRBJ2-2; the D is unclear. V shed 3 bases and J shed 1 base, with 12 bases lying between them. Per the germline V gene, CDR1 is ENHRY and CDR2 is SYGVKD. This CDR3 spans 16 amino acids.

This clonotype was found a few times. Compared with germline, one end of the junction differs, possibly owing to a read error. The rearrangement joins TRBV7-9 to TRBJ2-1; 8 bases fit TRBD2. Germline CDR1 is SEHNR and CDR2 is FQNEAQ (reference sequence). The CDR3 covers 16 residues. As DNA, the CDR3 is TGCGCCAGCAGCCAAGTGCGGGAGGACTCCAACAATGAGCAGTTCTTC. Its protein is CASSQVREDSNNEQFF.

This clonotype was counted many times. The chain carries TRBV7-9 and TRBJ2-3, with 8 bases aligning to TRBD1. Germline values: CDR1 SEHNR, CDR2 FQNEAQ (reference sequence). This CDR3 contains 15 residues. Losses at the gene ends were 5 bases for V and 7 bases for J; bases not matched to a gene: 11. The CDR3 nucleotides are TGTGCCAGCAGCGACCGGACAGGGCGCAAAAATACGCAGTATTTT. This sequence encodes CASSDRTGRKNTQYF.

This clonotype has only a few counts. The chain uses TRBV12-5 and TRBJ1-2; 7 bases are shared with TRBD1. This CDR3 comprises 14 residues. Losses at the gene ends were 5 bases for V and 3 bases for J; bases not matched to a gene: 6. Looked up from germline, CDR1 is LGHNT and CDR2 is FRNRAP. CDR3 amino acids: CASGLFTGDYGYTF. The CDR3 DNA sequence: TGTGCTAGTGGTCTTTTCACAGGGGACTATGGCTACACCTTC.

A remark on this clonotype: This sequence may be a read error, since a much larger clone differs from it by one base. CDR3 DNA sequence: TGTGCCAGCTCACCGATGGCGAACTACAATGAGCAGTTCTTC. Translating gives CASSPMANYNEQFF. This chain connects TRBV18 to TRBJ2-1, with unresolved D. CDR1 and CDR2 (germline): KGHSH, LQKENI. The CDR3 sequence is 14 residues long. Deletions cut 3 bases from V and 3 bases from J, with 9 bases between.

This clonotype was observed at least ten times. This chain connects TRBV3-1 to TRBJ2-3; no clear D gene. The CDR3 sequence is 13 residues long. The germline V gene encodes CDR1 LGHDT and CDR2 YNNKEL (reference sequence). V lost 0 bases and J lost 4, with 5 bases in between. The CDR3 coding sequence is TGTGCCAGCAGCCAAGATCTTCCAGATACGCAGTATTTT. Translated: CASSQDLPDTQYF.

This clonotype appeared a few times. Compared with germline, one end of the junction differs, possibly owing to a read error. J is TRBJ2-7 and V is TRBV5-5; TRBD1 matches 8 bases. The CDR3 covers 13 residues. Germline V gene lookup returns CDR1 SGHKS and CDR2 YYEKEE (reference sequence). Written as DNA, the CDR3 is TGTGCCGGCAGCCCGGGACAGGAGTACGAGCAGTACTTC. Translation gives CAGSPGQEYEQYF.

The rearrangement joins TRBV18 to TRBJ2-7; either TRBD1 or TRBD2 may supply D (7 bases each). V was trimmed by 3 bases and J by 1 base, leaving 19 bases between them. CDR1 is KGHSH and CDR2 is LQKENI in the germline V gene. This CDR3 comprises 17 residues. CDR3 protein: CASSPPPRGGGSYEQYF. As DNA, the CDR3 is TGTGCCAGCTCACCCCCTCCCAGGGGGGGGGGATCCTACGAGCAGTACTTC.

Note on this clonotype: One junction end does not reproduce the germline sequence, and a read error may be involved. The J gene is TRBJ2-1, the V gene TRBV11-2; 10 bases agree with TRBD2. The CDR3 is made up of 15 amino acids. Per germline, CDR1 SGHAT and CDR2 FQNNGV. CDR3 sequence (DNA): TGTACCAGCAGCATCGGACTAGCGGAATACAATGAGCAGTTCTTC. The encoded protein is CTSSIGLAEYNEQFF. Full variable domain (outside the CDR3, taken from reference TRBV11-2 and TRBJ2-1): EAGVAQSPRYKIIEKRQSVAFWCNPISGHATLYWYQQILGQGPKLLIQFQNNGVVDDSQLPKDRFSAERLKGVDSTLKIQPAKLEDSAVYLCTSSIGLAEYNEQFFGPGTRLTVL.

The J gene is TRBJ1-4, the V gene TRBV3-1; TRBD1 is a possible D gene (5 bases). CDR1 and CDR2 (germline): LGHDT, YNNKEL (reference sequence). The CDR3 is made up of 17 amino acids. Trimming cost V 5 bases and J 8 bases, with 24 bases left between them. CDR3 DNA sequence: TGTGCCAGCAGCTACCTCGGGGCAAGGGATGACGGAGAAAAACTGTTTTTT. Translated, it gives CASSYLGARDDGEKLFF.

This clonotype was counted ten times or more. The chain recombines TRBV6-1 with TRBJ2-7; unclear D gene. Deletions cut 5 bases from V and 2 bases from J, with 10 bases between. The CDR3 runs 13 residues. Germline CDR1 is MNHNS and CDR2 is SASEGT. CDR3 residues: CASSSTSPYEQYF. The CDR3 coding sequence is TGTGCCAGCAGTTCAACCAGCCCCTACGAGCAGTACTTC.

The chain couples TRBV2 to TRBJ2-3, with 11 bases aligning to TRBD1. The CDR3 runs to 15 residues. In germline, CDR1 is SNHLY, CDR2 FYNNEI. Trimming cost V 6 bases and J 2 bases; bases outside gene matches: 4. The CDR3 region has the DNA TGTGCCAGCAGACGGGACAGGGGGGCCACAGATACGCAGTATTTT. It encodes CASRRDRGATDTQYF.

This clonotype was seen repeatedly, ten times or more. This sequence joins TRBV30 and TRBJ2-1; 11 positions agree with TRBD2. The V gene end was trimmed by 3 bases and the J gene end by 7 bases; junction bases not matched to a gene: 8. The CDR3 length is 15 residues. Germline loops: CDR1 GTSNPN, CDR2 SVGIG (reference sequence). The chain's CDR3 is CAWRTLAGEGNEQFF. DNA of the CDR3: TGTGCCTGGAGGACACTAGCGGGAGAAGGAAATGAGCAGTTCTTC.

A few counts support this clonotype. The chain links TRBV7-8 to TRBJ2-7; D is possibly TRBD1 (5 bases). In germline, CDR1 is SGHVS, CDR2 FQNEAQ. CDR3 length equals 16 residues. The V gene lost 1 base and the J gene lost 5 bases, with 18 bases spanning the gap. The CDR3 DNA reads TGTGCCAGCAGCTTAGGATACGGCCAGGGTCGCGACGAGCAGTACTTC. Its protein is CASSLGYGQGRDEQYF.

Ten or more counts support this clonotype. This chain joins TRBV2 and TRBJ1-1, with a tentative D call TRBD1 (5 bases). Germline assignment: CDR1 SNHLY and CDR2 FYNNEI. Trimming shortened V by 4 bases and J by 9 bases, and 15 bases separated the two germline ends. The CDR3 contains 13 residues. The CDR3 here is CASSGETGTQAFF. For the CDR3, the DNA is TGTGCCAGCAGTGGGGAAACCGGGACCCAAGCTTTCTTT.

V is TRBV29-1 and J is TRBJ2-7; D gene uncertain. CDR1 and CDR2 from the germline V gene are SQVTM and ANQGSEA. The CDR3 runs 11 residues. V was clipped by 4 bases and J by 4 bases, with 8 bases between them. This chain's CDR3 is CSVGPAYEQYF. CDR3 DNA: TGCAGCGTTGGTCCGGCTTACGAGCAGTACTTC.